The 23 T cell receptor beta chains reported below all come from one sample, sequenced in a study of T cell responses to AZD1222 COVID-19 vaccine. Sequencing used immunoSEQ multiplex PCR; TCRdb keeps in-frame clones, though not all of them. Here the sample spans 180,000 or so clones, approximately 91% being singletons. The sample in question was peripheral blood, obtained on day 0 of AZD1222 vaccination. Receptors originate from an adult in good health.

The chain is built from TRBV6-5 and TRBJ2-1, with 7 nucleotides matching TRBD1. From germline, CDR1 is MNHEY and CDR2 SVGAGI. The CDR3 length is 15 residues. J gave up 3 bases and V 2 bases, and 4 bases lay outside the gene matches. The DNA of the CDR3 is TGTGCCAGCAGTTACGAAGGACAGGTCTACAATGAGCAGTTCTTC. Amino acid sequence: CASSYEGQVYNEQFF.

The CDR3 DNA reads as TGTGCCAGCAACCCTTGGGACACAGGCTCCTACAATGAGCAGTTCTTC. Amino acids: CASNPWDTGSYNEQFF. The chain is built from TRBV27 and TRBJ2-1; D may be TRBD1 (6 bases). The CDR3 runs 16 residues. V lost 7 bases and J lost 0, with 16 bases in between. Germline CDR1 and CDR2: MNHEY and SMNVEV (reference sequence).

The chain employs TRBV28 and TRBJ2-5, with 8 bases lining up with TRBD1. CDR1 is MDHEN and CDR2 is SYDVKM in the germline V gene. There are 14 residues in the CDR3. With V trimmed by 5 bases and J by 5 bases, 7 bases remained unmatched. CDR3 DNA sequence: TGTGCCAGCAGTCTTCGACAGGGGCGTGAGACCCAGTACTTC. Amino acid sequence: CASSLRQGRETQYF. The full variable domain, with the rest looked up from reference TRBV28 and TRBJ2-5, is DVKVTQSSRYLVKRTGEKVFLECVQDMDHENMFWYRQDPGLGLRLIYFSYDVKMKEKGDIPEGYSVSREKKERFSLILESASTNQTSMYLCASSLRQGRETQYFGPGTRLLVL.

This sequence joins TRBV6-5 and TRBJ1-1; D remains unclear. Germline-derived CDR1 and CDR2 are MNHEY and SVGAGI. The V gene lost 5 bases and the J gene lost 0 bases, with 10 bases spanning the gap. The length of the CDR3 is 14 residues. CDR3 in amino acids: CASSLDGVNTEAFF. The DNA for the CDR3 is TGTGCCAGCAGTCTGGACGGGGTGAACACTGAAGCTTTCTTT.

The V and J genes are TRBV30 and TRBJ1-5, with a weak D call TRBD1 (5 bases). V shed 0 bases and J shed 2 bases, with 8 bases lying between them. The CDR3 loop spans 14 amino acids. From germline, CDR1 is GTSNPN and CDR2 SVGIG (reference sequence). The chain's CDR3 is CAWSVLGRNQPQHF. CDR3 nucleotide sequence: TGTGCCTGGAGTGTACTGGGGCGCAATCAGCCCCAGCATTTT. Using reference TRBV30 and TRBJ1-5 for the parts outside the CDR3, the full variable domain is SQTIHQWPATLVQPVGSPLSLECTVEGTSNPNLYWYRQAAGRGLQLLFYSVGIGQISSEVPQNLSASRPQDRQFILSSKKLLLSDSGFYLCAWSVLGRNQPQHFGDGTRLSIL.

The DNA for the CDR3 is TGCGCCAGCAGCTTGGCAGGATCTAACACCGGGGAGCTGTTTTTT. Amino acid sequence: CASSLAGSNTGELFF. V usage is TRBV5-1 and J usage is TRBJ2-2; D gene ambiguous. Germline lookup yields CDR1 SGHRS and CDR2 YFSETQ. The CDR3 has 15 residues. Trimming shortened V by 0 bases and J by 2 bases, and 8 bases separated the two germline ends.

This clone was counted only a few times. The CDR3 DNA sequence: TGTGCCAGCAGTTTGTCTAGCGACAGCGGGGAGACCCAGTACTTC. Protein product: CASSLSSDSGETQYF. J is TRBJ2-5 and V is TRBV27; weak D call: TRBD2 (6 bases). Trimming stripped 3 bases from V and 5 bases from J, with 16 bases between. The CDR3 has 15 residues. Germline CDR1 and CDR2: MNHEY and SMNVEV (reference sequence).

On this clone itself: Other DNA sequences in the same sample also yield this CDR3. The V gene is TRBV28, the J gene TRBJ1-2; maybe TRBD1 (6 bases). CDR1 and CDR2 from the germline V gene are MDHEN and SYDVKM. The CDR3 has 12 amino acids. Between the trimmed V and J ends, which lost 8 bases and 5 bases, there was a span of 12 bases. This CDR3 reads CASRTATYGYTF. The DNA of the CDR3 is TGTGCCAGCCGGACAGCGACATATGGCTACACCTTC.

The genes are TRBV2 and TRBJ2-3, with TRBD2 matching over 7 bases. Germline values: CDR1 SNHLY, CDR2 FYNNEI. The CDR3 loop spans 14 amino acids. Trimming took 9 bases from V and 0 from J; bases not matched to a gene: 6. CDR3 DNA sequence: TGTGCCAGGGGGACTACCCCTAGCACAGATACGCAGTATTTT. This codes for CARGTTPSTDTQYF.

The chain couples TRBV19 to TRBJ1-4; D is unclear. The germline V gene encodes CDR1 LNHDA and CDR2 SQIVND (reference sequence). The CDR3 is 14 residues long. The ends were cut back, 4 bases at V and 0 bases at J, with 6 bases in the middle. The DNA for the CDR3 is TGTGCCAGTAGTAAAGTTGCAACTAATGAAAAACTGTTTTTT. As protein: CASSKVATNEKLFF.

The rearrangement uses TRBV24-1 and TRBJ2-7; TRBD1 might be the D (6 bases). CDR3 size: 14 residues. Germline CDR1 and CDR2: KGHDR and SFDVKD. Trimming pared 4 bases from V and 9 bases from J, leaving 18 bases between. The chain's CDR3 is CATSEPTGIGTQYF. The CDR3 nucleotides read TGTGCCACCAGTGAACCGACAGGCATCGGCACGCAGTACTTC.

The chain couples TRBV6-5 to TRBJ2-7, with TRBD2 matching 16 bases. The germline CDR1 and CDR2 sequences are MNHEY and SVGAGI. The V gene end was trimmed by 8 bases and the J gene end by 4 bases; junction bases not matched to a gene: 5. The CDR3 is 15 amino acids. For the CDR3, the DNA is TGTGCCAGCCAGGGACTAGCGGGAGGGTGGTACGAGCAGTACTTC. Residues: CASQGLAGGWYEQYF.

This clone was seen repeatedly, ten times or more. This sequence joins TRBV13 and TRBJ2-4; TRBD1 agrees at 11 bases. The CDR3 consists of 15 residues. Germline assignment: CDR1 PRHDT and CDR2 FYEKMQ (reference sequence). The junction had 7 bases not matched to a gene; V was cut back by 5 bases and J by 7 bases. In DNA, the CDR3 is TGTGCCAGCAGCCCCAGGGACAGGGGGAATAACATTCAGTACTTC. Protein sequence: CASSPRDRGNNIQYF.

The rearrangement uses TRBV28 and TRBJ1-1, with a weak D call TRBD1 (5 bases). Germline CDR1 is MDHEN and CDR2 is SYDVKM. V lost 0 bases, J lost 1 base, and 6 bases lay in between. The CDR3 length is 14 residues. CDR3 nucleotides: TGTGCCAGCAGTTTATGGGGGGGGAACACTGAAGCTTTCTTT. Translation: CASSLWGGNTEAFF. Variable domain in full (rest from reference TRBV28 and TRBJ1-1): DVKVTQSSRYLVKRTGEKVFLECVQDMDHENMFWYRQDPGLGLRLIYFSYDVKMKEKGDIPEGYSVSREKKERFSLILESASTNQTSMYLCASSLWGGNTEAFFGQGTRLTVV.

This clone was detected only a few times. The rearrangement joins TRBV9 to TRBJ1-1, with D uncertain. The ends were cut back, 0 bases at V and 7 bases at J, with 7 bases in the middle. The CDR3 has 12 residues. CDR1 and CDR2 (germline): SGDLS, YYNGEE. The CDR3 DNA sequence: TGTGCCAGCAGCGTAGAATACGGTGAAGCTTTCTTT. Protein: CASSVEYGEAFF.

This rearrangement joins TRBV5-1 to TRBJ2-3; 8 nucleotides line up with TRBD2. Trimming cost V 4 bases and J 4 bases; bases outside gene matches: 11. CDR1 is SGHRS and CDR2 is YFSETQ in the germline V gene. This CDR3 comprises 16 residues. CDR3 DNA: TGCGCCAGCAGCCCCCGGGGGAGCGGGAGCGCAGATACGCAGTATTTT. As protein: CASSPRGSGSADTQYF. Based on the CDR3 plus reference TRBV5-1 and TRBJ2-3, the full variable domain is KAGVTQTPRYLIKTRGQQVTLSCSPISGHRSVSWYQQTPGQGLQFLFEYFSETQRNKGNFPGRFSGRQFSNSRSEMNVSTLELGDSALYLCASSPRGSGSADTQYFGPGTRLTVL.

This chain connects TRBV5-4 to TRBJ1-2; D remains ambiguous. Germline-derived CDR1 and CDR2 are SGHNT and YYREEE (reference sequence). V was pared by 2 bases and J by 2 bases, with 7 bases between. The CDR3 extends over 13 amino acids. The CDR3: CASSFRSNYGYTF. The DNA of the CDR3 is TGTGCCAGCAGCTTTAGGTCCAACTATGGCTACACCTTC.

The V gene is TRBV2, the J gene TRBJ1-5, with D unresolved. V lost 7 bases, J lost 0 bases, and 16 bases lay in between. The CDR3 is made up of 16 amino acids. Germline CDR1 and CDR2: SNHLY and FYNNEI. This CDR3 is CASTPFGRNSNQPQHF. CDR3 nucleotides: TGTGCCAGCACCCCCTTCGGACGGAATAGCAATCAGCCCCAGCATTTT.

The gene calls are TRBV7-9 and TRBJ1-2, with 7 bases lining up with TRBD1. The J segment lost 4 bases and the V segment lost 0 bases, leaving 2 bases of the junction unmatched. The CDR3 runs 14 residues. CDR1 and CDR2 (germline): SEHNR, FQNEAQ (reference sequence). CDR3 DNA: TGTGCCAGCAGCTTAGCAGGGGGCGGCTATGGCTACACCTTC. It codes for CASSLAGGGYGYTF.

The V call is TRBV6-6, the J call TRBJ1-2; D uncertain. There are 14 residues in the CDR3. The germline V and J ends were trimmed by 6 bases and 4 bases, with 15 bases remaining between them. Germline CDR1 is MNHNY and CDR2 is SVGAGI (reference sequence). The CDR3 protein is CASSQTPQSYGYTF. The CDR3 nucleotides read TGTGCCAGCAGCCAAACCCCCCAGAGCTATGGCTACACCTTC.

The CDR3 region has the DNA TGTGCCAGCAGCTTAGCGGGACAGGGGGCAGATACGCAGTATTTT. Protein: CASSLAGQGADTQYF. The chain recombines TRBV11-3 with TRBJ2-3, with 11 bases matching TRBD1. The length of the CDR3 is 15 residues. CDR1 is SGHNT, CDR2 YENEEA, per germline. V was clipped by 1 base and J by 4 bases; unmatched bases: 1.

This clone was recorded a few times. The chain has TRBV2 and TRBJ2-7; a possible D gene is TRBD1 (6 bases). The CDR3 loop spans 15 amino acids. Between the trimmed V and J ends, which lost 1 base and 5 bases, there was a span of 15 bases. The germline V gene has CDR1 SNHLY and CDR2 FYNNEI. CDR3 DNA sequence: TGTGCCAGCAGTGAAGTCGGTCAGGGGTTCGACGAGCAGTACTTC. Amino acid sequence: CASSEVGQGFDEQYF.

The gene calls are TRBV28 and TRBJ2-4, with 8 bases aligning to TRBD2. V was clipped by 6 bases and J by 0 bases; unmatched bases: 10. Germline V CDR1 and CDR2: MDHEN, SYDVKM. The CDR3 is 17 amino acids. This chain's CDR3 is CASRLVAGLGAKNIQYF. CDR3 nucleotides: TGTGCCAGCAGGCTAGTAGCGGGATTGGGAGCCAAAAACATTCAGTACTTC.